The source of this TCR beta chain is a study of blood T cell repertoires in COVID-19. Study context: Acute and convalescent COVID-19 specimens originated in the United States, Italy and Spain. Sample material is recorded as cDNA or gDNA derived from T cells, B-cell-depleted T cells, or PBMCs.

CDR1 is MDHEN and CDR2 is SYDVKM in the germline V gene. The V end was cut by 3 bases, the J end by 7 bases, with 15 bases between. This CDR3 has 15 residues. Profiled with immunoSEQ multiplex PCR; TCRdb holds only in-frame clones, not every one. Here the sample spans 200,000 or so clones, around 83% being singletons. The TCR originated in a human donor in a cohort sampled during active COVID-19. Sequencing used peripheral blood. J is TRBJ1-4 and V is TRBV28, with D tentatively TRBD1 (5 bases). The DNA for the CDR3 is TGTGCCAGCAGTTTCGACGGCCAGGGCTTTGAAAAACTGTTTTTT. This translates into CASSFDGQGFEKLFF.